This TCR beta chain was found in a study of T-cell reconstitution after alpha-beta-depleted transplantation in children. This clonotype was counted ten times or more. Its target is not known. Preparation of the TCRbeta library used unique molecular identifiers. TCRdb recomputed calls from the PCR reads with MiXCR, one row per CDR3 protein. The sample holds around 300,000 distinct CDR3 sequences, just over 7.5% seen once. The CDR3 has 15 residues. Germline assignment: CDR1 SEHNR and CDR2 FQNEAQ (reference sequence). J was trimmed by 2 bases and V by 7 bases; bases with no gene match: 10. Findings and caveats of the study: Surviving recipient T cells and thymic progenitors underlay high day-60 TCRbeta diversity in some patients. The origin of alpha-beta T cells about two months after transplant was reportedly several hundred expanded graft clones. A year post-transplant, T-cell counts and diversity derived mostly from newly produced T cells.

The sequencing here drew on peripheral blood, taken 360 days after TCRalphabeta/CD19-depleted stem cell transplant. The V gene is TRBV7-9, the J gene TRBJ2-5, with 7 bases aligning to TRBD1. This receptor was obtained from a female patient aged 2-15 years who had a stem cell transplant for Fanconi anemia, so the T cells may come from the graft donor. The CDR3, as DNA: TGTGCCAGCAACGAACTGGGACAGATTCAAGAGACCCAGTACTTC. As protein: CASNELGQIQETQYF. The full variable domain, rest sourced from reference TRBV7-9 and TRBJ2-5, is DTGVSQNPRHKITKRGQNVTFRCDPISEHNRLYWYRQTLGQGPEFLTYFQNEAQLEKSRLLSDRFSAERPKGSFSTLEIQRTEQGDSAMYLCASNELGQIQETQYFGPGTRLLVL.